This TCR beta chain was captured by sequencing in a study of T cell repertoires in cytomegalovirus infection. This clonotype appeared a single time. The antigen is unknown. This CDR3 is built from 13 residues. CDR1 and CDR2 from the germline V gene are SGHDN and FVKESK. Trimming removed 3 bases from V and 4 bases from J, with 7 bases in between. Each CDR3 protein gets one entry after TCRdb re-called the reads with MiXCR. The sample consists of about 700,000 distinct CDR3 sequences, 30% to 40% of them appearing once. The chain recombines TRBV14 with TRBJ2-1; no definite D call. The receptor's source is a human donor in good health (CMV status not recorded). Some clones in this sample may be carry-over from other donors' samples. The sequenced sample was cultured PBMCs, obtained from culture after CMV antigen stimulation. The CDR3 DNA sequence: TGTGCCAGCAGCCACCAAAATTACAATGAGCAGTTCTTC. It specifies CASSHQNYNEQFF. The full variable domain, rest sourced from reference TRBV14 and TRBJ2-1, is EAGVTQFPSHSVIEKGQTVTLRCDPISGHDNLYWYRRVMGKEIKFLLHFVKESKQDESGMPNNRFLAERTGGTYSTLKVQPAELEDSGVYFCASSHQNYNEQFFGPGTRLTVL.